These 28 T cell receptor beta chains came from one sample sequenced in a study of cytomegalovirus exposure and HLA in healthy donors. PCR primers comprised 60 Vbeta and 13 Jbeta primers. Method: immunoSEQ multiplex PCR; TCRdb's copy keeps in-frame clones and lacks some. The repertoire includes tens of thousands of clones, 9.5% to 13% of them detected once, and approximately 23% sits in the top ten. Material: PBMCs. Receptor source: a man in his sixties in good health and CMV-seropositive.

The rearrangement joins TRBV19 to TRBJ1-2; 9 nucleotides agree with TRBD1. Germline CDR1 reads LNHDA; CDR2 reads SQIVND (reference sequence). After removal of 3 bases from V and 0 bases from J, the junction contained 2 bases not matched to a gene. The CDR3 contains 15 residues. DNA for the CDR3: TGTGCCAGTAGTATGGGACAGGGCCCTAACTATGGCTACACCTTC. Translation gives CASSMGQGPNYGYTF.

This clone was detected only a few times. CDR3 in amino acids: CASSLWGGASSDTQYF. The DNA for the CDR3 is TGTGCCAGCAGTTTATGGGGGGGGGCCAGTTCAGATACGCAGTATTTT. V and J are TRBV28 and TRBJ2-3, with D maybe TRBD2 (7 bases). CDR1 and CDR2 (germline): MDHEN, SYDVKM. The length of the CDR3 is 16 residues. Deletions cut 0 bases from V and 4 bases from J, with 14 bases between.

The chain has TRBV21-1 and TRBJ2-3; TRBD2, as called in the table, went unchecked against the DNA. TRBV21-1 is described as a pseudogene. The CDR3 extends over 19 amino acids. CDR3 protein: CASSKQIGVAGPRTDTQYF. The CDR3 nucleotides are TGTGCCAGCAGCAAACAGATTGGTGTAGCGGGCCCGAGGACAGATACGCAGTATTTT.

This clone was counted a few times. The chain recombines TRBV6-1 with TRBJ2-5, with a tentative D call TRBD1 (5 bases). The CDR3 consists of 13 residues. The germline V gene has CDR1 MNHNS and CDR2 SASEGT. V lost 6 bases, J lost 0 bases, and 8 bases lay in between. For the CDR3, the DNA is TGTGCCAGCAGCAGGGATCACCAAGAGACCCAGTACTTC. The encoded protein is CASSRDHQETQYF.

This clone was recorded many times. The chain recombines TRBV6-5 with TRBJ1-5; D not resolved. Germline loops: CDR1 MNHEY, CDR2 SVGAGI. The CDR3 totals 15 residues. Between the trimmed V and J ends, which lost 6 bases and 1 base, there was a span of 13 bases. This chain's CDR3 is CASSRTSGSNQPQHF. The CDR3, as DNA: TGTGCCAGCAGCCGAACTTCGGGGAGCAATCAGCCCCAGCATTTT.

The gene calls are TRBV28 and TRBJ2-2; tentatively, D is TRBD2 (5 bases). Germline V gene data show CDR1 as MDHEN and CDR2 as SYDVKM. The CDR3 is 13 amino acids. Between the trimmed V and J ends, which lost 10 bases and 5 bases, there was a span of 14 bases. The CDR3 DNA is TGTGCCACCATCCGGTCGGGGACCGGGGAGCTGTTTTTT. The encoded protein is CATIRSGTGELFF.

The chain combines TRBV10-3 with TRBJ1-1, with D unclear. CDR3 size: 10 residues. The ends were cut back, 10 bases at V and 4 bases at J, with 7 bases in the middle. CDR1 and CDR2 from the germline V gene are ENHRY and SYGVKD. CDR3 residues: CATPSTEAFF. The CDR3, as DNA: TGTGCCACCCCCAGCACTGAAGCTTTCTTT.

This chain links TRBV5-4 with TRBJ2-7; D is undetermined. Germline V CDR1 and CDR2: SGHNT, YYREEE (reference sequence). The CDR3 has 17 residues. V lost 3 bases to trimming and J lost 2 bases, with 21 bases between them. As DNA, the CDR3 is TGTGCCAGCAGCTATACGGTGGGCAATACACGGCCCTACGAGCAGTACTTC. Its protein product is CASSYTVGNTRPYEQYF.

This clone was detected a few times. This chain connects TRBV30 to TRBJ2-5; D perhaps matches TRBD2 (7 bases). Germline CDR1 reads GTSNPN; CDR2 reads SVGIG (reference sequence). The CDR3 is 15 amino acids. V gave up 1 base and J gave up 5 bases, with 17 bases separating them. The CDR3 spells CAWSANGGPSETQYF. The DNA of the CDR3 is TGTGCCTGGAGTGCTAACGGGGGGCCTTCGGAGACCCAGTACTTC.

The chain links TRBV6-1 to TRBJ2-3, with D possibly being TRBD1 (6 bases). This CDR3 comprises 13 residues. Germline V gene lookup returns CDR1 MNHNS and CDR2 SASEGT. V was clipped by 5 bases and J by 4 bases, with 10 bases between them. CDR3 in DNA: TGTGCCAGCAGTCCGACAGGCCCAGATACGCAGTATTTT. Amino acids: CASSPTGPDTQYF.

This clone turned up a few times. CDR3 residues: CASSLDLPTFSYEQYF. The CDR3 region has the DNA TGTGCCAGCAGCTTAGATCTCCCGACATTCTCCTACGAGCAGTACTTC. The chain is built from TRBV11-2 and TRBJ2-7; D not resolved. With 0 bases removed from V and 0 bases from J, the gap between germline ends came to 12 bases. CDR3 length: 16 amino acids. CDR1 and CDR2 (germline): SGHAT, FQNNGV.

The genes are TRBV7-6 and TRBJ2-1, with D unclear. The CDR3 runs to 14 residues. Germline V lookup: CDR1 SGHVS, CDR2 FNYEAQ. The ends were cut back, 4 bases at V and 5 bases at J, with 12 bases in the middle. The CDR3 spells CASSSGRTDNEQFF. CDR3 sequence (DNA): TGTGCCAGCAGCTCCGGTCGTACTGACAATGAGCAGTTCTTC.

Remarks on this clone: One end of the junction is discordant with germline, which a read error may explain. The chain uses TRBV25-1 and TRBJ2-5; 7 bases fit TRBD1. The germline gives CDR1 MGHDK, CDR2 SYGVNS. This CDR3 contains 14 residues. For the CDR3, the DNA is TGTGCCAGCAAACGGGACAGCCCCCGAGAGAACCAGTACTTC. Its protein product is CASKRDSPRENQYF.

This chain connects TRBV9 to TRBJ2-3, with TRBD1 matching over 8 bases. Germline V gene sequence: CDR1 SGDLS, CDR2 YYNGEE. The CDR3 length is 14 residues. The junction had 1 base not matched to a gene; V was cut back by 1 base and J by 3 bases. The CDR3 protein is CASSVQGATDTQYF. CDR3 nucleotide sequence: TGTGCCAGCAGCGTACAGGGGGCAACAGATACGCAGTATTTT.

This clone was observed a handful of times. The genes are TRBV7-2 and TRBJ2-2; D may be TRBD1 (6 bases). Germline CDR1 reads SGHTA; CDR2 reads FQGNSA. The CDR3 is 15 amino acids. The germline V and J ends were trimmed by 4 bases and 1 base, with 10 bases remaining between them. The CDR3 is CASSSWTENTGELFF. The CDR3 DNA is TGTGCCAGCAGCTCATGGACAGAGAACACCGGGGAGCTGTTTTTT.

The CDR3 sequence: CSASGRDEQYF. The CDR3 bases are TGCAGTGCTAGCGGGAGAGACGAGCAGTACTTC. V is TRBV20-1 and J is TRBJ2-5; tentatively, D is TRBD2 (6 bases). The DNA end lines up better with TRBJ2-7; the J call may be wrong. Germline CDR1 DFQATT, CDR2 SNEGSKA (reference sequence). The CDR3 has 11 amino acids.

The chain recombines TRBV9 with TRBJ2-5, with TRBD2 matching over 15 bases. The germline CDR1 and CDR2 sequences are SGDLS and YYNGEE. The V segment lost 3 bases and the J segment 4 bases; nucleotides outside the gene matches: 4. CDR3 length equals 16 residues. The CDR3 DNA follows: TGTGCCAGCAGCGCTCGGACTAGCGGGGGGGCAGAGACCCAGTACTTC. Translated, it gives CASSARTSGGAETQYF.

The chain has TRBV9 and TRBJ1-4; 8 bases are a match to TRBD1. The length of the CDR3 is 14 residues. V trimming: 0 bases; J trimming: 5 bases; junction bases outside the gene matches: 0. Germline V CDR1 and CDR2: SGDLS, YYNGEE. The DNA for the CDR3 is TGTGCCAGCAGCGTAGGGGACAGGAATGAAAAACTGTTTTTT. Translated: CASSVGDRNEKLFF.

This clone was detected a few times. The V call is TRBV28, the J call TRBJ2-2; no definite D call. The germline CDR1 and CDR2 sequences are MDHEN and SYDVKM. V lost 4 bases, J lost 8 bases, and 11 bases lay in between. This CDR3 comprises 13 residues. CDR3 protein: CASSYSSLGELFF. CDR3 DNA sequence: TGTGCCAGCAGTTACAGCTCCCTGGGGGAGCTGTTTTTT.

In its sample, this clone was seen a few times. The CDR3 region is CASSYGTGLNTEAFF. CDR3 nucleotide sequence: TGTGCCAGCAGTTATGGGACAGGTCTGAACACTGAAGCTTTCTTT. The rearrangement uses TRBV6-5 and TRBJ1-1, with 8 bases fitting TRBD1. Trimming cost V 3 bases and J 0 bases; bases outside gene matches: 3. The CDR3 length is 15 residues. Germline V gene data show CDR1 as MNHEY and CDR2 as SVGAGI.

The chain uses TRBV9 and TRBJ2-7; 10 positions agree with TRBD1. Trimming at V came to 1 base and at J to 6 bases, leaving 4 bases not matched to a gene. The CDR3 covers 14 residues. Germline loops: CDR1 SGDLS, CDR2 YYNGEE. DNA of the CDR3: TGTGCCAGCAGCGTAACGACAGGGGGCAGCGAGCAGTACTTC. This sequence encodes CASSVTTGGSEQYF.

The chain links TRBV25-1 to TRBJ1-1; 9 nucleotides align to TRBD1. This CDR3 has 14 amino acids. Losses at the gene ends were 8 bases for V and 8 bases for J; bases not matched to a gene: 12. Germline CDR1 and CDR2: MGHDK and SYGVNS. CDR3: CASGDIGQGTEAFF. CDR3 DNA: TGTGCCAGCGGAGATATAGGACAGGGGACGGAAGCTTTCTTT.

This clone was seen a few times. The chain recombines TRBV6-5 with TRBJ2-1; TRBD2 is a possible D gene (6 bases). This CDR3 contains 14 residues. V lost 5 bases, J lost 7 bases, and 15 bases lay in between. Germline V CDR1 and CDR2: MNHEY, SVGAGI. CDR3 coding DNA: TGTGCCAGCAGTCCCGGGGGATTGGGGAATGAGCAGTTCTTC. It specifies CASSPGGLGNEQFF.

This clone has more than one count but fewer than ten. The chain links TRBV30 to TRBJ1-6; D might be TRBD1 (6 bases). V was pared by 4 bases and J by 8 bases, with 12 bases between. The CDR3 extends over 13 amino acids. Germline V CDR1 and CDR2: GTSNPN, SVGIG (reference sequence). CDR3 loop: CAWNRQEYSPLHF. The CDR3 DNA is TGTGCCTGGAACCGACAGGAATATTCACCCCTCCACTTT.

V usage is TRBV2 and J usage is TRBJ2-3, with D hard to call. Germline V gives CDR1 SNHLY, CDR2 FYNNEI. Trimming pared 6 bases from V and 6 bases from J, leaving 10 bases between. The CDR3 totals 12 residues. The CDR3 DNA reads TGTGCCAGCAGCCTACTTAGCGATACGCAGTATTTT. The encoded protein is CASSLLSDTQYF. The complete variable domain, with remaining parts taken from reference TRBV2 and TRBJ2-3, reads EPEVTQTPSHQVTQMGQEVILRCVPISNHLYFYWYRQILGQKVEFLVSFYNNEISEKSEIFDDQFSVERPDGSNFTLKIRSTKLEDSAMYFCASSLLSDTQYFGPGTRLTVL.

This rearrangement joins TRBV27 to TRBJ2-1; D is uncertain. This CDR3 is built from 13 residues. Trimming cost V 2 bases and J 5 bases, with 7 bases left between them. Per the germline V gene, CDR1 is MNHEY and CDR2 is SMNVEV (reference sequence). The CDR3 here is CASSLSPHNEQFF. The DNA of the CDR3 is TGTGCCAGCAGTTTAAGCCCCCACAATGAGCAGTTCTTC.

The rearrangement links TRBV28 to TRBJ2-7, with 7 positions matching TRBD2. This CDR3 contains 15 residues. With V trimmed by 5 bases and J by 4 bases, 11 bases remained unmatched. CDR1 is MDHEN and CDR2 is SYDVKM in the germline V gene. The CDR3, as DNA: TGTGCCAGCAGTCCGATTTCTAGCGGTCAATACGAGCAGTACTTC. Its translation: CASSPISSGQYEQYF. Full variable domain (remainder filled in from reference TRBV28 and TRBJ2-7): DVKVTQSSRYLVKRTGEKVFLECVQDMDHENMFWYRQDPGLGLRLIYFSYDVKMKEKGDIPEGYSVSREKKERFSLILESASTNQTSMYLCASSPISSGQYEQYFGPGTRLTVT.

This clone was seen more than once but under ten times. V and J are TRBV4-1 and TRBJ2-2, with 7 bases matching TRBD2. The CDR3 is made up of 18 amino acids. Germline CDR1 MGHRA, CDR2 YSYEKL. Trimming removed 3 bases from V and 3 bases from J; junction bases left unmatched: 13. The CDR3 DNA follows: TGCGCCAGCAGCCACCCCTCGACTAGCCCTCGTCACACCGGGGAGCTGTTTTTT. Protein product: CASSHPSTSPRHTGELFF.